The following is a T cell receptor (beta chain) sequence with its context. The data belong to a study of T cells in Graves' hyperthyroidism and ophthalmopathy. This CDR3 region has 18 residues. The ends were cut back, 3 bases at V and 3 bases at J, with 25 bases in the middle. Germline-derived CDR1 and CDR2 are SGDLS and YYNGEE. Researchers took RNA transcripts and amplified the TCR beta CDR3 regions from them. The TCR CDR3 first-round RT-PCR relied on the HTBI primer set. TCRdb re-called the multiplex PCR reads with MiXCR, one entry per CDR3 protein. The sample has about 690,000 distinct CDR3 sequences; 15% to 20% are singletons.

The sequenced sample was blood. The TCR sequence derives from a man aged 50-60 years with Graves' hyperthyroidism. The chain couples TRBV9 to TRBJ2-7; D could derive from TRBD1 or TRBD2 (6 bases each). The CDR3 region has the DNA TGTGCCAGCAGCGAAGGGGGGCAGGGGTCGGGAAGCCACTACGAGCAGTACTTC. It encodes CASSEGGQGSGSHYEQYF.